The rows below give T cell receptor beta chains drawn from one sample of a study of cytomegalovirus exposure and HLA in healthy donors. Assay: immunoSEQ multiplex PCR; the TCRdb copy retains only in-frame clones and omits some. Of approximately 220,000 clones listed, around 80% are singletons. The source material was PBMCs. The receptors were gathered from a girl under 10 years old in good health and CMV-seronegative. CDR3s include the opening cysteine and the closing phenylalanine or tryptophan. D genes are given only for firm matches. The size field is filled for only some rows; it gives once, few, many or a size class.

D gene	V gene	J gene	clone size	CDR3 protein	CDR3 DNA
-	TRBV25-1	TRBJ2-7	once	CASSPRGLRYEQYF	TGTGCCAGCAGTCCACGGGGACTCAGATACGAGCAGTACTTC
TRBD1	TRBV19	TRBJ2-2	-	CASSLRGLSTGELFF	TGTGCCAGTAGCCTCAGGGGGCTCAGCACCGGGGAGCTGTTTTTT
TRBD2	TRBV19	TRBJ2-5	-	CASSPSRRRRDYQSLYQETQYF	TGTGCCAGTAGTCCCTCAAGACGGCGAAGGGACTATCAGTCCTTGTACCAAGAGACCCAGTACTTC
TRBD1	TRBV5-1	TRBJ2-7	-	CASSLVRTGRPHEQYF	TGCGCCAGCAGCTTGGTAAGGACAGGCCGCCCCCACGAGCAGTACTTC
-	TRBV2	TRBJ2-7	-	CASISSGGGGGVIPTYEQYF	TGTGCCAGCATATCGAGCGGGGGAGGGGGCGGAGTAATCCCAACCTACGAGCAGTACTTC
-	TRBV7-7	TRBJ2-1	-	CASSPGRTVAYNEQFF	TGTGCCAGCAGCCCAGGCCGGACAGTAGCCTACAATGAGCAGTTCTTC
-	TRBV5-4	TRBJ1-1	-	CASSLGGRETEAFF	TGTGCCAGCAGCTTGGGGGGCCGAGAGACTGAAGCTTTCTTT
TRBD2	TRBV7-2	TRBJ2-2	-	CASSRGGNTGELFF	TGTGCCAGCAGCCGGGGGGGTAACACCGGGGAGCTGTTTTTT
-	TRBV6-4	TRBJ1-6	-	CASSDSRGSPLHF	TGTGCCAGCAGTGACTCCCGGGGTTCACCCCTCCACTTT
-	TRBV5-6	TRBJ2-7	few	CASSFQGGEQYF	TGTGCCAGCAGCTTCCAGGGGGGCGAGCAGTACTTC
-	TRBV2	TRBJ2-2	-	CASSGPGLTNTGELFF	TGTGCCAGCAGTGGACCAGGTCTTACGAACACCGGGGAGCTGTTTTTT
-	TRBV6-5	TRBJ2-5	few	CASSYIRGETQYF	TGTGCCAGCAGTTACATCAGGGGAGAGACCCAGTACTTC
-	TRBV5-1	TRBJ1-2	-	CASSLAAGEVYGYTF	TGCGCCAGCAGCTTAGCGGCAGGGGAAGTTTATGGCTACACCTTC
-	TRBV10-3	TRBJ1-4	few	CAISLDTRGEKLFF	TGTGCCATCAGCTTAGACACAAGGGGTGAAAAACTGTTTTTT
-	TRBV5-1	TRBJ1-1	once	CASSSRQGSWMNTEAFF	TGCGCCAGCAGCTCCCGCCAGGGAAGTTGGATGAACACTGAAGCTTTCTTT
TRBD2	TRBV11-2	TRBJ2-7	-	CASSGAGGLEQYF	TGTGCCAGCAGCGGCGCGGGAGGTCTTGAGCAGTACTTC
-	TRBV19	TRBJ1-4	once	CATSVGGYRLEKLFF	TGTGCCACTAGTGTCGGGGGTTATCGGCTGGAAAAACTGTTTTTT
-	TRBV30	TRBJ2-1	-	CAWIPWETAVEQFF	TGTGCCTGGATCCCGTGGGAGACGGCGGTTGAGCAGTTCTTC
TRBD1	TRBV7-3	TRBJ2-6	-	CASSLRPTGIMGANVLTF	TGTGCCAGCAGCTTGAGACCGACAGGGATAATGGGGGCCAACGTCCTGACTTTC
TRBD2	TRBV19	TRBJ2-5	once	CASSILAGAPQETQYF	TGTGCCAGTAGTATCTTAGCGGGGGCCCCCCAAGAGACCCAGTACTTC
TRBD1	TRBV7-9	TRBJ1-2	-	CASSLGTGSYGYTF	TGTGCCAGCAGCCTAGGGACAGGAAGTTATGGCTACACCTTC
TRBD1	TRBV10-3	TRBJ1-1	-	CATKGASNTEAFF	TGTGCCACCAAGGGGGCCTCGAACACTGAAGCTTTCTTT
TRBD1	TRBV6-4	TRBJ2-7	-	CASGDSSYEQYF	TGTGCCAGTGGGGACAGCTCCTACGAGCAGTACTTC
-	TRBV9	TRBJ2-3	-	CASSVGSHGTDTQYF	TGTGCCAGCAGCGTAGGCAGTCACGGCACAGATACGCAGTATTTT
-	TRBV7-9	TRBJ2-2	-	CSSSSYTGELFF	TGTTCCAGCAGCTCCTACACCGGGGAGCTGTTTTTT
-	TRBV7-8	TRBJ2-7	once	CASSLEYSGNQYEQYF	TGTGCCAGCAGCTTAGAGTATTCGGGGAATCAATACGAGCAGTACTTC
TRBD1	TRBV6-1	TRBJ2-3	-	CASSVRDRVADTQYF	TGTGCCAGCAGTGTCCGGGACAGGGTCGCAGATACGCAGTATTTT
TRBD1	TRBV6-5	TRBJ1-2	few	CASKQGDYGYTF	TGTGCCAGCAAACAGGGGGACTATGGCTACACCTTC
-	TRBV30	TRBJ1-1	-	CASDRSNTEAFF	TGTGCCTCTGACAGGTCGAACACTGAAGCTTTCTTT
-	TRBV5-6	TRBJ1-5	-	CASSFYRDTFGPPQHF	TGTGCCAGCAGCTTTTATCGGGACACCTTTGGTCCGCCCCAGCATTTT
-	TRBV5-1	TRBJ1-2	-	CASSLDLRVANYGYTF	TGCGCCAGCAGCTTGGACCTCAGGGTGGCTAACTATGGCTACACCTTC
-	TRBV5-6	TRBJ1-5	-	CASSLGAGSSNQPQHF	TGTGCCAGCAGCTTGGGGGCAGGCTCAAGCAATCAGCCCCAGCATTTT
TRBD2	TRBV6-1	TRBJ2-3	-	CASSVLTSGTTDTQYF	TGTGCCAGCAGTGTACTAACTAGCGGGACTACAGATACGCAGTATTTT
-	TRBV2	TRBJ2-5	-	CASSERGETQYF	TGTGCCAGCAGTGAGAGAGGGGAGACCCAGTACTTC
TRBD1	TRBV6-4	TRBJ2-5	-	CASTRDRGPTLKETQYF	TGTGCCAGCACGCGGGACAGGGGGCCTACCCTGAAAGAGACCCAGTACTTC
-	TRBV5-1	TRBJ1-4	-	CASSFDRSPNEKLFF	TGCGCCAGCAGTTTTGACAGGAGCCCTAATGAAAAACTGTTTTTT
-	TRBV5-1	TRBJ2-2	-	CASSLVGGTGELFF	TGCGCCAGCAGCTTGGTTGGGGGGACCGGGGAGCTGTTTTTT
-	TRBV5-1	TRBJ1-5	-	CASSPGQSNQPQHF	TGCGCCAGCAGCCCCGGACAGAGCAATCAGCCCCAGCATTTT
-	TRBV7-2	TRBJ2-3	-	CASSFERASTQYF	TGTGCCAGCAGCTTTGAACGAGCTAGTACGCAGTATTTT
TRBD1	TRBV5-4	TRBJ1-2	-	CASSPGTGTPNNYGYTF	TGTGCCAGCAGCCCCGGGACAGGGACTCCAAATAACTATGGCTACACCTTC
TRBD2	TRBV29-1	TRBJ2-3	-	CSVAAGSITDTQYF	TGCAGCGTTGCAGCGGGAAGTATCACAGATACGCAGTATTTT
-	TRBV6-5	TRBJ2-7	few	CASSYSSSSYEQYF	TGTGCCAGCAGTTACTCGAGTAGCTCCTACGAGCAGTACTTC
TRBD2	TRBV5-1	TRBJ2-7	-	CASSLAGGRSREQYF	TGCGCCAGCAGCTTGGCGGGGGGGCGGAGTCGCGAGCAGTACTTC